The next 24 T cell receptor beta chains were all read from a single sample in a study of regulatory T cells in long-lasting Graves disease. Time point specified: newly diagnosed GD, antithyroid drugs for less than 3 months. Making the TCR library involved RNA that had been extracted from PBMCs. CDR3 regions were amplified by Arm-PCR using iRepertoire HTBI primers to build TCR beta libraries. TCRdb analysed the multiplex PCR reads with MiXCR anew, one entry per CDR3 protein. The table lists about 450,000 distinct CDR3 sequences, around 15% of them singletons. These data also formed part of another study, on T cells in Graves' hyperthyroidism and ophthalmopathy.

The source was peripheral blood mononuclear cells (PBMCs), collected at new diagnosis, from a patient treated with antithyroid drugs. These receptors originate from a woman between 50 and 59 years old with Graves disease.

This clonotype was counted a few times. The gene calls are TRBV5-6 and TRBJ2-7; 8 bases are shared with TRBD1. The ends lost 2 bases at V and 7 bases at J; junction bases unmatched: 5. The CDR3 spans 13 residues. Germline V gene data show CDR1 as SGHDT and CDR2 as YYEEEE. The CDR3 spells CASSLRDRGEQYF. CDR3 in DNA: TGTGCCAGCAGCTTACGAGACAGGGGAGAGCAGTACTTC.

This chain links TRBV20-1 with TRBJ1-2; 7 nucleotides align to TRBD1. Germline-derived CDR1 and CDR2 are DFQATT and SNEGSKA (reference sequence). Losses at the gene ends were 2 bases for V and 0 bases for J; bases not matched to a gene: 9. This CDR3 spans 16 amino acids. CDR3 sequence reads: CSARNTPGQTNYGYTF. The CDR3 DNA is TGCAGTGCTAGAAATACTCCGGGACAGACTAACTATGGCTACACCTTC.

This sequence joins TRBV3-1 and TRBJ2-4; D remains unclear. V was cut by 4 bases and J by 2 bases, with 12 bases left in between. Looked up from germline, CDR1 is LGHDT and CDR2 is YNNKEL (reference sequence). CDR3 length: 15 residues. The CDR3 spells CASSLYGETKNIQYF. DNA for the CDR3: TGTGCCAGCAGCCTTTATGGGGAAACCAAAAACATTCAGTACTTC. The variable domain in full, with the rest retrieved from reference TRBV3-1 and TRBJ2-4, is DTAVSQTPKYLVTQMGNDKSIKCEQNLGHDTMYWYKQDSKKFLKIMFSYNNKELIINETVPNRFSPKSPDKAHLNLHINSLELGDSAVYFCASSLYGETKNIQYFGAGTRLSVL.

This clonotype was detected a few times. The chain couples TRBV5-1 to TRBJ1-2; TRBD1 matches 12 bases. The germline V gene encodes CDR1 SGHRS and CDR2 YFSETQ. V dropped 2 bases and J dropped 4; count of bases not matched to a gene: 9. This CDR3 spans 17 amino acids. The CDR3: CASSFVTGTGGVYGYTF. The CDR3 DNA sequence: TGCGCCAGCAGCTTTGTAACCGGGACAGGGGGCGTCTATGGCTACACCTTC.

This clonotype occurred many times. V usage is TRBV7-9 and J usage is TRBJ2-6; D is unresolved. Germline V gene lookup returns CDR1 SEHNR and CDR2 FQNEAQ (reference sequence). Trimming took off 6 bases at V and 0 bases at J, with 12 bases between the two ends. This CDR3 is 16 amino acids long. CDR3 residues: CASRERPSSGANVLTF. In nucleotides, the CDR3 is TGTGCCAGCAGGGAAAGGCCCAGCTCTGGGGCCAACGTCCTGACTTTC.

This clonotype has a single count. The rearrangement links TRBV19 to TRBJ2-1; D is tentatively TRBD1 or TRBD2 (5 bases each). The germline gives CDR1 LNHDA, CDR2 SQIVND (reference sequence). The V end was cut by 0 bases, the J end by 3 bases, with 9 bases between. The CDR3 is made up of 15 amino acids. The CDR3 DNA follows: TGTGCCAGTAGTATAGAAGGGACCTACTACAATGAGCAGTTCTTC. This gives the protein CASSIEGTYYNEQFF.

This clonotype was seen ten or more times. This chain uses TRBV20-1 with TRBJ1-2; D perhaps matches TRBD1 (5 bases). Per the germline V gene, CDR1 is DFQATT and CDR2 is SNEGSKA (reference sequence). V was trimmed by 2 bases and J by 2 bases, leaving 18 bases between them. The CDR3 has 16 amino acids. CDR3 nucleotide sequence: TGCAGTGCTAGATCAGAGACGAGGGGTTGGAACTATGGCTACACCTTC. Its translation is CSARSETRGWNYGYTF.

This clonotype occurred many times. This chain joins TRBV27 and TRBJ2-6, with a weak D call TRBD1 (6 bases). The CDR3 is 16 residues long. Trimming took 6 bases from V and 0 from J, leaving 12 bases between them. Germline V CDR1 and CDR2: MNHEY, SMNVEV (reference sequence). CDR3 nucleotides: TGTGCCAGCAGCCTACTGGGGGCCTCTGGGGCCAACGTCCTGACTTTC. Its protein is CASSLLGASGANVLTF.

In this sample, this clonotype turned up many times. The rearrangement uses TRBV7-9 and TRBJ2-3; 7 bases match TRBD1. The J segment lost 6 bases and the V segment lost 6 bases, leaving 9 bases of the junction unmatched. CDR1 SEHNR and CDR2 FQNEAQ come from the germline V gene (reference sequence). The CDR3 runs to 14 residues. CDR3 protein: CASRDNRGMDTQYF. CDR3 DNA: TGTGCCAGCAGGGACAACAGGGGAATGGATACGCAGTATTTT.

This clonotype was detected a few times. The rearrangement uses TRBV9 and TRBJ1-5; the D is unclear. This CDR3 has 14 amino acids. The germline V gene encodes CDR1 SGDLS and CDR2 YYNGEE. V was pared by 0 bases and J by 4 bases, with 8 bases between. CDR3 in DNA: TGTGCCAGCAGCGTAGAACAGTTGAATCAGCCCCAGCATTTT. Its protein is CASSVEQLNQPQHF.

This clonotype was seen repeatedly, ten times or more. The V call is TRBV12-3 or TRBV12-4, the J call TRBJ2-7; 9 bases match TRBD2. This CDR3 is built from 14 residues. The ends lost 5 bases at V and 7 bases at J; junction bases unmatched: 9. The CDR3 region has the DNA TGTGCCAGCAGTGACCTAGCGGGGACCCTAGAGCAGTACTTC. Its protein is CASSDLAGTLEQYF.

The table lists this clonotype with many counts. The V and J genes are TRBV6-1 and TRBJ2-4; D gene ambiguous. V lost 6 bases, J lost 0 bases, and 9 bases lay in between. CDR3 length: 14 residues. CDR1 and CDR2 from the germline V gene are MNHNS and SASEGT. The CDR3 DNA sequence: TGTGCCAGCAGACCCCGTGGAGCCAAAAACATTCAGTACTTC. Protein sequence: CASRPRGAKNIQYF.

Only a few counts were recorded for this clonotype. The rearrangement links TRBV6-1 to TRBJ2-2, with 8 bases aligning to TRBD1. Trimming at V came to 7 bases and at J to 2 bases, leaving 6 bases not matched to a gene. From germline, CDR1 is MNHNS and CDR2 SASEGT. The CDR3 extends over 15 amino acids. The CDR3 DNA reads as TGTGCCAGCACCACAGGGGGAGAAAACACCGGGGAGCTGTTTTTT. Its protein product is CASTTGGENTGELFF.

The rearrangement joins TRBV9 to TRBJ2-5, with D possibly TRBD2 on 6 matching bases. The CDR3 loop spans 16 amino acids. V was cut by 0 bases and J by 1 base, with 13 bases left in between. CDR1 is SGDLS, CDR2 YYNGEE, per germline. The CDR3, as DNA: TGTGCCAGCAGCGTAGCCGTCCGGGACTCCCAAGAGACCCAGTACTTC. This translates into CASSVAVRDSQETQYF. The complete variable domain, with remaining parts taken from reference TRBV9 and TRBJ2-5, reads DSGVTQTPKHLITATGQRVTLRCSPRSGDLSVYWYQQSLDQGLQFLIQYYNGEERAKGNILERFSAQQFPDLHSELNLSSLELGDSALYFCASSVAVRDSQETQYFGPGTRLLVL.

This clonotype has more than one count but fewer than ten. The rearrangement joins TRBV5-1 to TRBJ1-5, with D maybe TRBD1 (6 bases). Germline values: CDR1 SGHRS, CDR2 YFSETQ. V was trimmed by 0 bases and J by 5 bases, leaving 12 bases between them. CDR3 length: 15 residues. The CDR3 DNA is TGCGCCAGCAGCTTGGTAGCAGGGGCGGATCAGCCCCAGCATTTT. It encodes CASSLVAGADQPQHF.

This sequence joins TRBV12-3 or TRBV12-4 and TRBJ2-7; 9 positions agree with TRBD1. CDR3 length: 15 residues. The J segment lost 6 bases and the V segment lost 2 bases, leaving 8 bases of the junction unmatched. The CDR3 DNA follows: TGTGCCAGCAGTTTACCCGGGACAGGGTCGAGCGAGCAGTACTTC. Encoded protein: CASSLPGTGSSEQYF.

This clonotype was picked up many times. The chain couples TRBV30 to TRBJ2-7; D not resolved. The CDR3 sequence is 11 residues long. CDR1 is GTSNPN and CDR2 is SVGIG in the germline V gene (reference sequence). Trimming removed 5 bases from V and 2 bases from J, with 7 bases in between. In nucleotides, the CDR3 is TGTGCCTGGGGCCACACCTACGAGCAGTACTTC. It encodes CAWGHTYEQYF. Supplemented by reference TRBV30 and TRBJ2-7, the full variable domain reads SQTIHQWPATLVQPVGSPLSLECTVEGTSNPNLYWYRQAAGRGLQLLFYSVGIGQISSEVPQNLSASRPQDRQFILSSKKLLLSDSGFYLCAWGHTYEQYFGPGTRLTVT.

This clonotype was picked up many times. The V and J genes are TRBV20-1 and TRBJ2-1; 8 bases are shared with TRBD2. Trimming at V came to 4 bases and at J to 6 bases, leaving 8 bases not matched to a gene. Germline CDR1 is DFQATT and CDR2 is SNEGSKA (reference sequence). This CDR3 spans 14 amino acids. CDR3 protein: CSAIAGLLGNEQFF. CDR3 nucleotide sequence: TGCAGTGCTATAGCGGGATTGCTGGGCAATGAGCAGTTCTTC.

This rearrangement joins TRBV29-1 to TRBJ2-3; no firm D call. This CDR3 spans 14 amino acids. V shed 5 bases and J shed 0 bases, with 12 bases lying between them. Germline loops: CDR1 SQVTM, CDR2 ANQGSEA. The CDR3 region is CSVPDGPSTDTQYF. Written as DNA, the CDR3 is TGCAGCGTTCCGGACGGCCCTAGCACAGATACGCAGTATTTT.

This clonotype was detected ten times or more. The V call is TRBV29-1, the J call TRBJ2-1, with TRBD1 identical over 10 bases. This CDR3 is 12 amino acids long. Germline values: CDR1 SQVTM, CDR2 ANQGSEA. V gave up 6 bases and J gave up 7 bases; unmatched junction bases: 3. The CDR3 bases are TGCAGCGTAGGACAGGGGGGAAATGAGCAGTTCTTC. It codes for CSVGQGGNEQFF.

This clonotype was recorded at least ten times. The rearrangement uses TRBV5-1 and TRBJ2-2; 10 bases line up with TRBD2. V dropped 0 bases and J dropped 8; count of bases not matched to a gene: 10. The CDR3 covers 17 residues. The germline V gene has CDR1 SGHRS and CDR2 YFSETQ. The CDR3 DNA follows: TGCGCCAGCAGCTTGGCCGGGGGGCTAGCGGGAGCTGGGGAGCTGTTTTTT. This translates into CASSLAGGLAGAGELFF.

Ten or more counts support this clonotype. The chain recombines TRBV2 with TRBJ1-5; no definite D call. V was cut by 8 bases and J by 7 bases, with 6 bases left in between. CDR3 size: 10 residues. Germline V gives CDR1 SNHLY, CDR2 FYNNEI. In DNA, the CDR3 is TGTGCCAGCCCCGGGCAGCCCCAGCATTTT. Its protein is CASPGQPQHF.

This clonotype was detected only a few times. CDR3 coding DNA: TGTGCCAGCAGACCCTGGGACATGTATGCGAACACTGAAGCTTTCTTT. Residues: CASRPWDMYANTEAFF. The chain joins TRBV14 to TRBJ1-1; perhaps TRBD1 as D (6 bases). The V end was cut by 6 bases, the J end by 1 base, with 18 bases between. CDR3 size: 16 residues. Germline V gene sequence: CDR1 SGHDN, CDR2 FVKESK.

On this clonotype itself: Given a much more abundant clone one base away, this may be a read error. The chain uses TRBV28 and TRBJ2-5; D gene uncertain. V was cut by 4 bases and J by 6 bases, with 9 bases left in between. The CDR3 has 12 amino acids. CDR1 is MDHEN and CDR2 is SYDVKM in the germline V gene. CDR3 residues: CASSSPGKTQYF. CDR3 DNA sequence: TGTGCCAGCAGTTCGCCAGGAAAGACCCAGTACTTC.